A single sample is the source of the 13 T cell receptor beta chains below, sequenced in a study of tumor and adjacent non-tumor tissue in lung cancer. RNA was extracted from bulk tissue without any cell sorting. Three rounds of nested PCR, following a modified ARM-PCR protocol, produced the TCRbeta library. TCRdb re-analysed the multiplex PCR reads in MiXCR, keeping a single row per CDR3 protein. The data hold 75,000 to 100,000 distinct CDR3 sequences, with less than 75% observed a single time. Specimen: lung tumor tissue. These receptors all stem from a man in his 60s with non-small cell lung cancer.

Comment on this clonotype: This likely comes from a read error, as the CDR3 has no conserved phenylalanine or tryptophan at its end. The chain has TRBV11-2 and TRBJ1-2; D perhaps matches TRBD1 (6 bases). Trimming took off 5 bases at V and 7 bases at J, with 17 bases between the two ends. The length of the CDR3 is 14 residues. Germline V gene lookup returns CDR1 SGHAT and CDR2 FQNNGV. The CDR3: CASSAIAGVGGYTL. The CDR3, as DNA: TGTGCCAGCAGCGCAATTGCAGGGGTCGGTGGCTACACCCTT.

A remark on this clonotype: A read error may explain this, as a much larger clone is one base away. The chain couples TRBV5-1 to TRBJ2-1; D is ambiguous. Germline CDR1 SGHRS, CDR2 YFSETQ. The CDR3 consists of 11 residues. The CDR3 DNA reads TGCGCCAGCAGCTTAGGCCCCGAGCAGATCTTC. Its protein is CASSLGPEQIF.

A word on this clonotype: At one end, the junction sequence differs from germline, possibly due to a read error. CDR3 sequence (DNA): TGTGCCAGCAGCCAGACTAGCGGCAATGCGCAGTTCTTC. It yields the protein CASSQTSGNAQFF. The V and J genes are TRBV7-8 and TRBJ2-1; 9 bases fit TRBD2. The CDR3 sequence is 13 residues long. CDR1 and CDR2 (germline): SGHVS, FQNEAQ.

As to this clonotype: Just one base apart from a much larger clone, this may be a read error. The rearrangement uses TRBV20-1 and TRBJ2-7; 10 nucleotides agree with TRBD1. With 7 bases clipped from V and 4 bases from J, the junction kept 7 bases outside the gene matches. The CDR3 runs 13 residues. Germline CDR1 reads DFQATT; CDR2 reads SNEGSKA (reference sequence). The CDR3 loop is CSVLGQGGYEQYF. DNA of the CDR3: TGCAGTGTACTAGGACAGGGGGGGTACGAGCAGTACTTC.

To note about this clonotype: At one end the junction does not follow the germline gene, possibly because of a read error. The J gene is TRBJ2-5, the V gene TRBV5-4; 11 bases line up with TRBD2. The CDR3 is made up of 16 amino acids. Per the germline V gene, CDR1 is SGHNT and CDR2 is YYREEE (reference sequence). DNA for the CDR3: TGTGCCAACAGCTTGGTGCTAGCGGGAGGTCAAGAGACCCATTACTTC. Translation: CANSLVLAGGQETHYF.

In this sample, this clonotype turned up many times. The V call is TRBV29-1, the J call TRBJ2-3; TRBD1 matches 9 bases. Germline-derived CDR1 and CDR2 are SQVTM and ANQGSEA. With V trimmed by 3 bases and J by 5 bases, 6 bases remained unmatched. The CDR3 spans 14 residues. CDR3 sequence (DNA): TGCAGCGTTGACAACAGGGGGCGGGGAGATACGCAGTATTTT. Its translation: CSVDNRGRGDTQYF.

As regards this clonotype: At one boundary the junction diverges from the germline segment, which might be a read error. The gene calls are TRBV6-2 or TRBV6-3 and TRBJ2-7; D may be TRBD1 (5 bases). The CDR3 extends over 13 amino acids. Germline V gives CDR1 MNHEY, CDR2 SVGEGT. CDR3 loop: CASSYTTVYERYF. The CDR3 coding sequence is TGTGCCAGCAGTTATACGACAGTGTACGAGCGGTACTTC.

This clonotype has only one observation. This CDR3 is CASSFSHGLPKSVEQYF. The CDR3 DNA reads TGTGCCAGCAGCTTTAGTCACGGACTACCCAAGAGCGTGGAGCAGTACTTC. The chain employs TRBV11-3 and TRBJ2-1; maybe TRBD2 (6 bases). The J call is doubtful: the DNA matches TRBJ2-7 better. The CDR3 contains 17 residues. The germline CDR1 and CDR2 sequences are SGHNT and YENEEA.

Of note for this clonotype: Relative to the germline gene, one junction end is altered; a read error may explain this. This chain links TRBV7-9 with TRBJ2-5, with a tentative D call TRBD2 (6 bases). This CDR3 comprises 17 residues. In germline, CDR1 is SEHNR, CDR2 FQNEAQ (reference sequence). Written as DNA, the CDR3 is TGTGCCACCAGCTTAGTTCTGGGGGGTGCCCACCAGGAGACTCAGTACTTC. Translated, it gives CATSLVLGGAHQETQYF.

As for this clonotype: Lacking the conserved final phenylalanine or tryptophan, this CDR3 likely reflects a read error. The V and J genes are TRBV13 and TRBJ2-2; 7 nucleotides line up with TRBD2. The CDR3 contains 16 residues. The germline CDR1 and CDR2 sequences are PRHDT and FYEKMQ (reference sequence). CDR3: CASSLGPREPPGELFS. The CDR3 DNA is TGTGCCAGCAGCTTAGGACCGCGGGAGCCCCCCGGGGAACTGTTTTCT.

Only one count was recorded for this clonotype. In this CDR3 the conserved last residue, phenylalanine or tryptophan, is missing, so a read error is likely. V gene TRBV20-1 combines with J gene TRBJ1-1, with a tentative D call TRBD1 (5 bases). This CDR3 has 15 residues. Trimming cost V 3 bases and J 0 bases, with 14 bases left between them. Germline CDR1 is DFQATT and CDR2 is SNEGSKA (reference sequence). Written as DNA, the CDR3 is TGCAGTGCTAGTCCACCAGGGCGAGTGAACACTGAAGCTTTCTCT. This gives the protein CSASPPGRVNTEAFS.

V usage is TRBV5-4 and J usage is TRBJ2-3; 7 bases agree with TRBD1. CDR3 length: 14 amino acids. CDR1 and CDR2 (germline): SGHNT, YYREEE (reference sequence). This chain's CDR3 is CDSSLGQSTDTQYF. CDR3 DNA sequence: TGTGACAGTAGCTTGGGACAGAGCACAGATACGCAGTATTTT.

The gene calls are TRBV12-3 or TRBV12-4 and TRBJ2-1, with D uncertain. The CDR3 totals 15 residues. V was trimmed by 2 bases and J by 10 bases, leaving 18 bases between them. The CDR3 loop reads CASSLRRLSCKEQFF. The CDR3 DNA reads TGTGCCAGCAGTTTAAGGCGGCTATCCTGCAAAGAGCAGTTCTTC.